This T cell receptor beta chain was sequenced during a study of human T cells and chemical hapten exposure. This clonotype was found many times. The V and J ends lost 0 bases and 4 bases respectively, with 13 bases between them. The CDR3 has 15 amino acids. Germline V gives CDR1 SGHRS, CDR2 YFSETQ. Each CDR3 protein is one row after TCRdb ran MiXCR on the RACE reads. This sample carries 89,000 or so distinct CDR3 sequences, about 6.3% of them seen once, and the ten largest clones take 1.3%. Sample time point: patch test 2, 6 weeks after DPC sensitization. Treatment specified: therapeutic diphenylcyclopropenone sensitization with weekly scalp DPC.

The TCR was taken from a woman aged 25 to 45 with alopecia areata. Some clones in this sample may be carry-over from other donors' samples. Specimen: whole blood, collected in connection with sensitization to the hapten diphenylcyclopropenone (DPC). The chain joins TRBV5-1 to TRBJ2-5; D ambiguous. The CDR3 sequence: CASSLAYVELETQYF. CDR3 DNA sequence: TGCGCCAGCAGCTTGGCCTACGTGGAGTTAGAGACCCAGTACTTC.